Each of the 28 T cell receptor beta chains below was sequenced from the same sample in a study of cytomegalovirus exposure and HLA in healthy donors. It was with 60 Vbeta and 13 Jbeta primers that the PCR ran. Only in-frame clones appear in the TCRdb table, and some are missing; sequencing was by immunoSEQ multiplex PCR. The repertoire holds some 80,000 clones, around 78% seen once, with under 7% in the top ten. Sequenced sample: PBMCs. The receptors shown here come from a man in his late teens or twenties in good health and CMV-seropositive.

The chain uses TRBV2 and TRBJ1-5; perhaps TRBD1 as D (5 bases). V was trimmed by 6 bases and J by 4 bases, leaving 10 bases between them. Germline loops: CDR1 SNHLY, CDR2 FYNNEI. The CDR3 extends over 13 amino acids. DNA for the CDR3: TGTGCCAGCAGGGGGACTTCGAATCAGCCCCAGCATTTT. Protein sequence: CASRGTSNQPQHF.

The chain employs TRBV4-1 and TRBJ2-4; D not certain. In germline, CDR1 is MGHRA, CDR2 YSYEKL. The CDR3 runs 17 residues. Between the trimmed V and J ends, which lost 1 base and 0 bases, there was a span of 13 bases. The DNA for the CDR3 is TGCGCCAGCAGCCAAGCAGCAGGCGCTGTAGCCAAAAACATTCAGTACTTC. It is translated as CASSQAAGAVAKNIQYF.

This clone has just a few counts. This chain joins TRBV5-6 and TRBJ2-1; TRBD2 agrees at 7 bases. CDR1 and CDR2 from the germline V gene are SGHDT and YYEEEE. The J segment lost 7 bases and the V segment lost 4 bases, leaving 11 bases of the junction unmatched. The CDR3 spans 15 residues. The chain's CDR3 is CASSPVGGIENEQFF. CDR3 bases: TGTGCCAGCAGCCCCGTCGGGGGGATCGAAAATGAGCAGTTCTTC.

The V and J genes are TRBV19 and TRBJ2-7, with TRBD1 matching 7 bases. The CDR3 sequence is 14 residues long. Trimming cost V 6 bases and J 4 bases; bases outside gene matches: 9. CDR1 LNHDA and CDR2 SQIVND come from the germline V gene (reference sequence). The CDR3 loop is CASSPGTEVYEQYF. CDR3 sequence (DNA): TGTGCCAGTAGCCCCGGGACAGAAGTTTACGAGCAGTACTTC.

In DNA, the CDR3 is TGCGCCAGCAGCTTGGGAACCGAGGTCGTCAATGAGCAGTTCTTC. Its protein is CASSLGTEVVNEQFF. V and J are TRBV5-1 and TRBJ2-1; D gene ambiguous. The germline V gene has CDR1 SGHRS and CDR2 YFSETQ. CDR3 length: 15 amino acids. Trimming stripped 0 bases from V and 6 bases from J, with 13 bases between.

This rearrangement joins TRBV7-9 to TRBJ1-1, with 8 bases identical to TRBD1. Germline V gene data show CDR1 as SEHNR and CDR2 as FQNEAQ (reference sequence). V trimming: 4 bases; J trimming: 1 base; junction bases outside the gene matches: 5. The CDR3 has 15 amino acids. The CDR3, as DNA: TGTGCCAGCAGCTATCCCGGGACAGGGAACACTGAAGCTTTCTTT. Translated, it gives CASSYPGTGNTEAFF. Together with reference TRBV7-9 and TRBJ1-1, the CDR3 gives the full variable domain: DTGVSQNPRHKITKRGQNVTFRCDPISEHNRLYWYRQTLGQGPEFLTYFQNEAQLEKSRLLSDRFSAERPKGSFSTLEIQRTEQGDSAMYLCASSYPGTGNTEAFFGQGTRLTVV.

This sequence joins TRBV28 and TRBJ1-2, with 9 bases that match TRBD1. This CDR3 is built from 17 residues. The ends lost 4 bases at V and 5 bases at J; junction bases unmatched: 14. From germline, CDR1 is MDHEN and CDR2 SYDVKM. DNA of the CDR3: TGTGCCAGCAGTTCGACAGGGGGATTACTCGTTTTATATGGCTACACCTTC. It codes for CASSSTGGLLVLYGYTF.

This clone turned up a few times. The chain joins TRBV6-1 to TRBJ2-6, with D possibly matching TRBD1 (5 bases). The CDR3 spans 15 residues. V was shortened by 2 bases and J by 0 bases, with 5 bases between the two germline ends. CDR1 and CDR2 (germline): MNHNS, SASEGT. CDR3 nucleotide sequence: TGTGCCAGCAGTGAACAGGGCTCTGGGGCCAACGTCCTGACTTTC. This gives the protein CASSEQGSGANVLTF.

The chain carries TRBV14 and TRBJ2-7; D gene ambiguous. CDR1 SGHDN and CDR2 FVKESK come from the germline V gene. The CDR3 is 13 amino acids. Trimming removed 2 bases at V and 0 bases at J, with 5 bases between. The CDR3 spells CASSQKRSYEQYF. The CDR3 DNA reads TGTGCCAGCAGCCAAAAGCGCTCCTACGAGCAGTACTTC. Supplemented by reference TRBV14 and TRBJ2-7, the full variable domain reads EAGVTQFPSHSVIEKGQTVTLRCDPISGHDNLYWYRRVMGKEIKFLLHFVKESKQDESGMPNNRFLAERTGGTYSTLKVQPAELEDSGVYFCASSQKRSYEQYFGPGTRLTVT.

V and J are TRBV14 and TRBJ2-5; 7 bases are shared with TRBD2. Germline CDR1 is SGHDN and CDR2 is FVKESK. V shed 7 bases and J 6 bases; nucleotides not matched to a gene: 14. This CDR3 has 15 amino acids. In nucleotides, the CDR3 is TGTGCCAGCAAGGAAACTAGCGAAGGTTGGAAGACCCAGTACTTC. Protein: CASKETSEGWKTQYF.

The CDR3 bases are TGTGCCAGCAGCCTACTAACTAACTATGGCTACACCTTC. Translated, it gives CASSLLTNYGYTF. The chain combines TRBV25-1 with TRBJ1-2; D not resolved. Trimming cost V 6 bases and J 0 bases, with 8 bases left between them. The CDR3 loop spans 13 amino acids. Germline assignment: CDR1 MGHDK and CDR2 SYGVNS.

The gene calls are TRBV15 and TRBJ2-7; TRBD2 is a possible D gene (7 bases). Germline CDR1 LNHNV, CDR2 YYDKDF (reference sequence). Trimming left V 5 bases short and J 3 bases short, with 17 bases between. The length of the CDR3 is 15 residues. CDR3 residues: CATSGGAIRDYEQYF. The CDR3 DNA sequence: TGTGCCACCAGCGGGGGGGCCATCCGGGACTACGAGCAGTACTTC.

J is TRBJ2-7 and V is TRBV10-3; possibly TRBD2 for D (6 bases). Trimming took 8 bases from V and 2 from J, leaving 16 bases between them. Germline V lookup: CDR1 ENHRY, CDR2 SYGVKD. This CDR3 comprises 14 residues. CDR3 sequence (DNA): TGTGCCATCGGGGATCCCGGCGGGGCCTACGAGCAGTACTTC. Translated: CAIGDPGGAYEQYF.

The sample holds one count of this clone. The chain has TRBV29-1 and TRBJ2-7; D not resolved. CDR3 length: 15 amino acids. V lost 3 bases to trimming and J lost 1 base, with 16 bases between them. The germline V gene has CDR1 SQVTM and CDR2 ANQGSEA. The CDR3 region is CSVELTGSFSYEQYF. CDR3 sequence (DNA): TGCAGCGTTGAGTTAACGGGTTCGTTTTCCTACGAGCAGTACTTC.

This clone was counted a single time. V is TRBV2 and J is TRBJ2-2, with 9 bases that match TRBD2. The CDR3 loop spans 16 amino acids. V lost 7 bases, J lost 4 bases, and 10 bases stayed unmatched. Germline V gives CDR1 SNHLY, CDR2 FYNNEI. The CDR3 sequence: CASTPASGIGTGELFF. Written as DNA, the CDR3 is TGTGCCAGCACCCCAGCTAGCGGGATTGGCACCGGGGAGCTGTTTTTT.

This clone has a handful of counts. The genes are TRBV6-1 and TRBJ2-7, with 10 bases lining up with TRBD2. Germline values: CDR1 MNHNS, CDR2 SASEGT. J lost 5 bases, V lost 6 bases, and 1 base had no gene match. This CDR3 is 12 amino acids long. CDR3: CASRLAGNEQYF. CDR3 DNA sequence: TGTGCCAGCAGACTAGCGGGGAACGAGCAGTACTTC.

As DNA, the CDR3 is TGTGCCAGCAGCACCGCCGGGACTAGCGGGAGGAAACTCTACGAGCAGTACTTC. It specifies CASSTAGTSGRKLYEQYF. The rearrangement joins TRBV7-2 to TRBJ2-7, with TRBD2 identical over 15 bases. With V trimmed by 5 bases and J by 3 bases, 11 bases remained unmatched. CDR1 and CDR2 from the germline V gene are SGHTA and FQGNSA. The CDR3 extends over 18 amino acids.

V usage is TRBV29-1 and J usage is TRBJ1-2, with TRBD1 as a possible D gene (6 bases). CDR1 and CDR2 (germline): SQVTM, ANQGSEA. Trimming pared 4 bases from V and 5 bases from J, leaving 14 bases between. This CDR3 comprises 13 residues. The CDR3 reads CSVGGGEGYGYTF. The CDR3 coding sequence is TGCAGCGTTGGTGGGGGCGAGGGGTATGGCTACACCTTC.

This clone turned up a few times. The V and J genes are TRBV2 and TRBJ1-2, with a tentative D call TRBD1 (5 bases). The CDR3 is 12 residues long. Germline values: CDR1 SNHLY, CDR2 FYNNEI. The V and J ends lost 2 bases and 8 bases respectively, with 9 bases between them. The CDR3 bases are TGTGCCAGCAGTGAACAGGGTGAAGGCTACACCTTC. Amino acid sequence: CASSEQGEGYTF.

The CDR3 loop reads CASSLGRGEQFF. The CDR3 DNA is TGTGCCAGCAGCTTGGGGCGAGGCGAGCAGTTCTTC. This chain connects TRBV5-6 to TRBJ2-1; D unresolved. The V end was cut by 0 bases, the J end by 10 bases, with 8 bases between. This CDR3 is 12 amino acids long. Germline CDR1 and CDR2: SGHDT and YYEEEE.

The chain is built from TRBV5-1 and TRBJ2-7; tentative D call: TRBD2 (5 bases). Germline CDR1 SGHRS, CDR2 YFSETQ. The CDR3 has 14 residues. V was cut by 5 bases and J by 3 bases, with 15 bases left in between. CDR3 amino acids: CASREDFTFYEQYF. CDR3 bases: TGCGCCAGCAGAGAGGACTTCACATTCTACGAGCAGTACTTC.

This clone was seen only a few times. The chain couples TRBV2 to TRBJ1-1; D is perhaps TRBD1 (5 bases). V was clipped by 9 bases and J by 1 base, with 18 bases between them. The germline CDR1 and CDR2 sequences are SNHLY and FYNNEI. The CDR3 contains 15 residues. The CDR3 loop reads CASETDHSRNTEAFF. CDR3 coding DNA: TGTGCCAGTGAGACAGATCATAGTCGGAACACTGAAGCTTTCTTT.

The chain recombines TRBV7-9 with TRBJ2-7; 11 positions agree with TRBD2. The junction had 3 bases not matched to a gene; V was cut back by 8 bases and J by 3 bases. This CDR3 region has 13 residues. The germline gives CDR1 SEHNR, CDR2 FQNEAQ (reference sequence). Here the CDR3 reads CASGTSGSYEQYF. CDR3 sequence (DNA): TGTGCCAGCGGCACTAGCGGGAGCTACGAGCAGTACTTC.

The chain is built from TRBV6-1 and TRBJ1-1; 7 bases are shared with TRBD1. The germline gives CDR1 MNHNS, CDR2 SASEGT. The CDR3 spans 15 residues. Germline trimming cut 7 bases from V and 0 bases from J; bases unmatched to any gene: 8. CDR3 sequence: CASKGPGGLNTEAFF. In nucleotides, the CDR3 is TGTGCCAGCAAGGGGCCAGGGGGATTGAACACTGAAGCTTTCTTT.

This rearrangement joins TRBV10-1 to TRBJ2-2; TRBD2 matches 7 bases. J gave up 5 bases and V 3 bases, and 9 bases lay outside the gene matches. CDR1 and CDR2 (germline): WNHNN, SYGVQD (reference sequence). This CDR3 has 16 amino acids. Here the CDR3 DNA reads TGCGCCAGCAGTGAAGGTTCGGGAGCGGGGACCGGGGAGCTGTTTTTT. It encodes CASSEGSGAGTGELFF.

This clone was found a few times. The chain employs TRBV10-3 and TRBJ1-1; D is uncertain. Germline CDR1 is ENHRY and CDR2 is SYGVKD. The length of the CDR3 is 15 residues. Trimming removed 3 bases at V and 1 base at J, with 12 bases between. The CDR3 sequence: CAISETPGQNTEAFF. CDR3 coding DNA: TGTGCCATCAGTGAAACTCCAGGTCAGAACACTGAAGCTTTCTTT.

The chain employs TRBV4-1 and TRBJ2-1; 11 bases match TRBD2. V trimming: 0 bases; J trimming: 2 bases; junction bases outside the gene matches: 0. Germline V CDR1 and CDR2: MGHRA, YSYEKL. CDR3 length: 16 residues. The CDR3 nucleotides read TGCGCCAGCAGCCAAGAGGGACTAGCGGCCTACAATGAGCAGTTCTTC. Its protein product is CASSQEGLAAYNEQFF.

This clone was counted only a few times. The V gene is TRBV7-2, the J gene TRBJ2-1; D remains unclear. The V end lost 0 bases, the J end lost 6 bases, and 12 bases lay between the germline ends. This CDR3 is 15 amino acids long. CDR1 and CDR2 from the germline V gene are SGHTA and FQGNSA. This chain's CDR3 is CASSLANKIGNEQFF. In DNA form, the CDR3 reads TGTGCCAGCAGCTTAGCGAATAAGATCGGCAATGAGCAGTTCTTC. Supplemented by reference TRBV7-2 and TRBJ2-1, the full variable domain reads GAGVSQSPSNKVTEKGKDVELRCDPISGHTALYWYRQSLGQGLEFLIYFQGNSAPDKSGLPSDRFSAERTGGSVSTLTIQRTQQEDSAVYLCASSLANKIGNEQFFGPGTRLTVL.